This note documents a single TCR beta chain sequence. Germline CDR1 reads MNHEY; CDR2 reads SMNVEV (reference sequence). This CDR3 spans 15 amino acids. The J segment lost 2 bases and the V segment lost 4 bases, leaving 5 bases of the junction unmatched. The sample belongs to a study of T cell changes during pregnancy in multiple sclerosis. TCRdb's copy holds only in-frame clones and misses some; the assay was immunoSEQ multiplex PCR. The table includes about 55,000 clones, 90% to 95% detected once. The chain joins TRBV27 to TRBJ2-3, with 8 bases identical to TRBD1. The clonotype comes from a female donor with multiple sclerosis, enrolled in a pregnancy study. The material was CD8+ T cells from peripheral blood mononuclear cells, obtained in the third trimester of pregnancy. Here the CDR3 DNA reads TGTGCCAGCAGTTGGGGACAGGCTCACACAGATACGCAGTATTTT. Translated: CASSWGQAHTDTQYF.